These 19 T cell receptor beta chains were all obtained from the same sample, sequenced in a study of graft-versus-host responses after intestinal transplantation. Assay: immunoSEQ multiplex PCR; the TCRdb copy retains only in-frame clones and omits some. Seen here are 99,000 or so clones, about 82% observed once, and the top ten hold roughly 1.4%. This specimen consisted of PBMCs, obtained 255 days after intestinal transplant. Receptors originate from a human patient who received an intestinal transplant, so some T cells may come from the graft donor.

This clone was detected once. V usage is TRBV28 and J usage is TRBJ1-1; D gene uncertain. Germline values: CDR1 MDHEN, CDR2 SYDVKM. CDR3 length: 14 residues. V gave up 7 bases and J gave up 0 bases, with 12 bases separating them. CDR3 amino acids: CASISGSMNTEAFF. The CDR3 DNA is TGTGCCAGCATTTCAGGAAGCATGAACACTGAAGCTTTCTTT.

This chain joins TRBV27 and TRBJ2-7; TRBD1 might be the D (6 bases). Germline-derived CDR1 and CDR2 are MNHEY and SMNVEV (reference sequence). This CDR3 comprises 14 residues. V was cut by 6 bases and J by 4 bases, with 16 bases left in between. CDR3 residues: CASSPSGQLYEQYV. The CDR3 bases are TGTGCCAGCAGCCCGTCGGGACAATTATACGAGCAGTACGTC.

The chain recombines TRBV11-2 with TRBJ1-4, with D maybe TRBD1 (6 bases). V dropped 5 bases and J dropped 0 bases, with 10 bases sitting between them. The CDR3 loop spans 15 amino acids. Germline assignment: CDR1 SGHAT and CDR2 FQNNGV. The CDR3 nucleotides are TGTGCCAGCAGCGCCCGGACAGCAACTAATGAAAAACTGTTTTTT. Encoded protein: CASSARTATNEKLFF.

The chain carries TRBV28 and TRBJ1-1, with 7 positions matching TRBD1. The CDR3 is 13 residues long. CDR1 and CDR2 (germline): MDHEN, SYDVKM. V was clipped by 5 bases and J by 7 bases; unmatched bases: 7. CDR3 in amino acids: CASSPQGFGEAFF. In DNA form, the CDR3 reads TGTGCCAGCAGTCCACAGGGGTTCGGTGAAGCTTTCTTT.

J is TRBJ1-1 and V is TRBV27, with D perhaps TRBD1 (6 bases). Germline assignment: CDR1 MNHEY and CDR2 SMNVEV (reference sequence). The V end lost 4 bases, the J end lost 3 bases, and 18 bases lay between the germline ends. The CDR3 sequence is 16 residues long. The CDR3 DNA reads TGTGCCAGCAGTTCGTCTCGGGGGGCTACGGACACTGAAGCTTTCTTT. Amino acids: CASSSSRGATDTEAFF.

V is TRBV11-2 and J is TRBJ1-2, with D hard to call. V lost 0 bases and J lost 6, with 2 bases in between. The CDR3 consists of 11 residues. Germline V CDR1 and CDR2: SGHAT, FQNNGV. As DNA, the CDR3 is TGTGCCAGCAGCTTAGAAAATGGCTACACCTTC. Protein product: CASSLENGYTF.

The V gene is TRBV7-2, the J gene TRBJ2-7; TRBD2 is a possible D gene (6 bases). This CDR3 has 16 residues. The germline V gene has CDR1 SGHTA and CDR2 FQGNSA. Trimming cost V 3 bases and J 3 bases, with 18 bases left between them. As DNA, the CDR3 is TGTGCCAGCAGCTTTTTATCGGGAGCAGCTCTCTACGAGCAGTACTTC. Its protein is CASSFLSGAALYEQYF.

The rearrangement joins TRBV2 to TRBJ1-4; D perhaps matches TRBD1 (5 bases). CDR3 length: 15 amino acids. The V gene lost 6 bases and the J gene lost 0 bases, with 11 bases spanning the gap. Germline V gene sequence: CDR1 SNHLY, CDR2 FYNNEI. CDR3 coding DNA: TGTGCCAGCAGACGCGACAGCGCAACTAATGAAAAACTGTTTTTT. Amino acids: CASRRDSATNEKLFF.

This clone occurred a few times. The CDR3: CASSQRTPGQGIYEQYV. DNA for the CDR3: TGCGCCAGCAGTCAACGAACTCCGGGACAGGGGATTTACGAGCAGTACGTC. The rearrangement uses TRBV23-1 and TRBJ2-7; TRBD1 matches at 10 bases. TRBV23-1 belongs to the ORF category, with a function that is uncertain. The CDR3 is 17 residues long. Unmatched junction bases numbered 11, after V lost 2 bases and J lost 4 bases.

This sequence joins TRBV11-3 and TRBJ2-1; unclear D gene. Between the trimmed V and J ends, which lost 4 bases and 6 bases, there was a span of 10 bases. The CDR3 is 13 residues long. CDR1 and CDR2 (germline): SGHNT, YENEEA. Here the CDR3 reads CASSYALTNEQFF. The CDR3 coding sequence is TGTGCCAGCAGCTATGCCCTGACCAATGAGCAGTTCTTC. The variable domain in full, with the rest retrieved from reference TRBV11-3 and TRBJ2-1, is EAGVVQSPRYKIIEKKQPVAFWCNPISGHNTLYWYLQNLGQGPELLIRYENEEAVDDSQLPKDRFSAERLKGVDSTLKIQPAELGDSAVYLCASSYALTNEQFFGPGTRLTVL.

This clone was counted between two and nine times. The genes are TRBV6-5 and TRBJ1-3; no definite D call. In germline, CDR1 is MNHEY, CDR2 SVGAGI. The ends were cut back, 0 bases at V and 4 bases at J, with 10 bases in the middle. The CDR3 runs to 15 residues. DNA for the CDR3: TGTGCCAGCAGTTACTCGAGGACGACAGGAAACACCATATATTTT. Translated, it gives CASSYSRTTGNTIYF.

The chain couples TRBV27 to TRBJ2-1, with D unresolved. CDR1 is MNHEY and CDR2 is SMNVEV in the germline V gene (reference sequence). This CDR3 is built from 13 residues. The ends were cut back, 3 bases at V and 5 bases at J, with 8 bases in the middle. The CDR3 sequence: CASSLAGNNEQFF. DNA of the CDR3: TGTGCCAGCAGTTTGGCAGGTAACAATGAGCAGTTCTTC.

V and J are TRBV18 and TRBJ1-2; D perhaps matches TRBD1 (5 bases). The germline gives CDR1 KGHSH, CDR2 LQKENI. The CDR3 covers 15 residues. Trimming cost V 3 bases and J 7 bases, with 18 bases left between them. Written as DNA, the CDR3 is TGTGCCAGCTCACCTTCGGCCAGGGACGATAGTGGCTACACCTTC. Translation gives CASSPSARDDSGYTF.

The chain combines TRBV6-6 with TRBJ2-1, with no clear D. Trimming left V 2 bases short and J 9 bases short, with 11 bases between. In germline, CDR1 is MNHNY, CDR2 SVGAGI (reference sequence). The CDR3 sequence is 13 residues long. In DNA, the CDR3 is TGTGCCAGCAGTTACGTGGGCCGAGGTGAGCAGTTCTTC. Its protein is CASSYVGRGEQFF.

V usage is TRBV4-1 and J usage is TRBJ2-6; the D is unclear. Germline-derived CDR1 and CDR2 are MGHRA and YSYEKL. This CDR3 contains 16 residues. V lost 1 base, J lost 0 bases, and 7 bases lay in between. The CDR3 here is CASSQVGSSGANVLTF. Here the CDR3 DNA reads TGCGCCAGCAGCCAAGTTGGATCCTCTGGGGCCAACGTCCTGACTTTC.

This clone was detected only once. This rearrangement joins TRBV6-5 to TRBJ1-2; possible D gene TRBD1, 5 bases. Trimming took 2 bases from V and 0 from J, leaving 10 bases between them. The CDR3 is 15 residues long. Germline CDR1 reads MNHEY; CDR2 reads SVGAGI. DNA for the CDR3: TGTGCCAGCAGTTACCTGGACATCCCTAACTATGGCTACACCTTC. The encoded protein is CASSYLDIPNYGYTF.

The chain links TRBV30 to TRBJ2-3, with D perhaps being TRBD1 or TRBD2 (6 bases each). CDR3 size: 16 residues. Deletions cut 4 bases from V and 6 bases from J, with 23 bases between. Germline CDR1 is GTSNPN and CDR2 is SVGIG (reference sequence). CDR3 residues: CAWTRGPWVGDDTQYF. The CDR3 DNA reads TGTGCCTGGACCCGGGGGCCCTGGGTGGGGGACGATACGCAGTATTTT.

The V gene is TRBV7-2, the J gene TRBJ2-3; 11 nucleotides line up with TRBD2. The CDR3 extends over 16 amino acids. Losses at the gene ends were 4 bases for V and 5 bases for J; bases not matched to a gene: 8. Per the germline V gene, CDR1 is SGHTA and CDR2 is FQGNSA. The CDR3 here is CASSSRLAGQGDTQYF. CDR3 bases: TGTGCCAGCAGCTCCCGACTAGCGGGGCAGGGAGATACGCAGTATTTT.

This chain links TRBV5-6 with TRBJ2-2; 7 nucleotides align to TRBD1. J was trimmed by 1 base and V by 4 bases; bases with no gene match: 7. This CDR3 region has 16 residues. Per the germline V gene, CDR1 is SGHDT and CDR2 is YYEEEE. This CDR3 is CASSPIDRENTGELFF. The CDR3 nucleotides are TGTGCCAGCAGCCCGATAGACAGGGAGAACACCGGGGAGCTGTTTTTT.